The T cell receptor (beta chain) under discussion was sequenced for a study of T cell responses to AZD1222 COVID-19 vaccine. General observations from the study: It should be noted that donors were predominantly white British and more often female, and clonal diversity was possibly underestimated.

A word on this clone: Its target is not known.

Using immunoSEQ multiplex PCR, the repertoire was profiled, and TCRdb retains in-frame clones only, with some absent. The sample carries 100,000 to 150,000 clones, 88% recorded once. This CDR3 spans 13 amino acids. Trimming cost V 6 bases and J 3 bases, with 11 bases left between them. CDR1 and CDR2 (germline): SEHNR, FQNEAQ (reference sequence). The source material was peripheral blood, sampled on day 0 of AZD1222 vaccination. V gene TRBV7-9 combines with J gene TRBJ1-1; perhaps TRBD1 as D (6 bases). This receptor was identified in an adult in good health. CDR3: CASRQAGDTEAFF. The CDR3 nucleotides read TGTGCCAGCAGACAGGCAGGGGACACTGAAGCTTTCTTT.